This T cell receptor (beta chain) derives from a study of blood T cell repertoires in COVID-19. Across the study: Collection of acute and convalescent COVID-19 samples took place in the United States, Italy and Spain.

Some clones are missing from TCRdb's copy, which holds only in-frame ones; the method was immunoSEQ multiplex PCR. Among approximately 500,000 clones, roughly 91% were seen once, and the ten largest hold less than 9.5%. Recruited during active infection, patients (from Seattle) were subsequently followed longitudinally. The J segment lost 4 bases and the V segment lost 1 base, leaving 8 bases of the junction unmatched. This CDR3 contains 17 residues. The germline V gene has CDR1 SGHTA and CDR2 FQGNSA. This TCR was recovered from a woman aged 50 to 60 with COVID-19, enrolled during active disease. Material for sequencing was peripheral blood. The chain carries TRBV7-2 and TRBJ2-2; 8 bases agree with TRBD2. The CDR3 region has the DNA TGTGCCAGCAGCTTAGGGAGCCAGCGGGGGTTCACCGGGGAGCTGTTTTTT. Protein: CASSLGSQRGFTGELFF.